This entry lists 28 T cell receptor beta chains sequenced from one sample in a study of cytomegalovirus exposure and HLA in healthy donors. With 60 Vbeta and 13 Jbeta primers, the PCR was carried out. Clones were sequenced by immunoSEQ multiplex PCR, and TCRdb holds only the in-frame ones, with some missing. The data show 95,000 to 100,000 clones, 65% to 85% seen once. The material sequenced was PBMCs. The origin of the receptors is a man aged 40-55 years in good health and CMV-seronegative.

CDR3 nucleotides: TGTGCCAGCAGCTTAGGGGGGACTAGCGGGAGCTCCTACAATGAGCAGTTCTTC. Translating it yields CASSLGGTSGSSYNEQFF. The chain is built from TRBV11-3 and TRBJ2-1; TRBD2 matches 14 bases. The V segment lost 1 base and the J segment 0 bases; nucleotides outside the gene matches: 2. Germline CDR1 and CDR2: SGHNT and YENEEA. CDR3 length: 18 amino acids. Based on the CDR3 plus reference TRBV11-3 and TRBJ2-1, the full variable domain is EAGVVQSPRYKIIEKKQPVAFWCNPISGHNTLYWYLQNLGQGPELLIRYENEEAVDDSQLPKDRFSAERLKGVDSTLKIQPAELGDSAVYLCASSLGGTSGSSYNEQFFGPGTRLTVL.

Only one count was recorded for this clone. V gene TRBV19 combines with J gene TRBJ1-5, with a weak D call TRBD1 (5 bases). V lost 2 bases, J lost 3 bases, and 8 bases lay in between. Germline CDR1 LNHDA, CDR2 SQIVND (reference sequence). This CDR3 contains 14 residues. CDR3 nucleotides: TGTGCCAGTAGTATACGGGGGACCAATCAGCCCCAGCATTTT. As protein: CASSIRGTNQPQHF.

The gene calls are TRBV5-4 and TRBJ1-2; perhaps TRBD1 as D (5 bases). Trimming took off 4 bases at V and 14 bases at J, with 18 bases between the two ends. The CDR3 runs 12 residues. The germline CDR1 and CDR2 sequences are SGHNT and YYREEE (reference sequence). CDR3 in DNA: TGTGCCAGCAGCCCAAGGTCGGGGGGTGAGACCTTC. Protein: CASSPRSGGETF.

The V call is TRBV2, the J call TRBJ2-3; D is ambiguous. The V end lost 5 bases, the J end lost 0 bases, and 6 bases lay between the germline ends. Germline V gives CDR1 SNHLY, CDR2 FYNNEI. The CDR3 is made up of 13 amino acids. The CDR3 region has the DNA TGTGCCAGCAGTAGAGCTAGCACAGATACGCAGTATTTT. Translating it yields CASSRASTDTQYF.

This clone appeared a single time. This chain connects TRBV2 to TRBJ2-3; 8 nucleotides match TRBD2. V was pared by 2 bases and J by 5 bases, with 6 bases of the junction left unmatched. The CDR3 loop spans 15 amino acids. Germline assignment: CDR1 SNHLY and CDR2 FYNNEI. The CDR3 sequence: CASSELAGGIDTQYF. The CDR3 nucleotides read TGTGCCAGCAGTGAACTGGCGGGAGGAATAGATACGCAGTATTTT.

The V call is TRBV6-6, the J call TRBJ1-5; 7 bases fit TRBD1. Germline V gives CDR1 MNHNY, CDR2 SVGAGI (reference sequence). With 2 bases clipped from V and 4 bases from J, the junction kept 8 bases outside the gene matches. The CDR3 spans 16 residues. The CDR3: CASSYLGQLLNQPQHF. The CDR3 DNA reads as TGTGCCAGCAGTTACCTGGGACAGCTTCTAAATCAGCCCCAGCATTTT.

This chain connects TRBV13 to TRBJ2-3; the match to TRBD1 covers 7 bases. The germline V gene has CDR1 PRHDT and CDR2 FYEKMQ (reference sequence). The CDR3 has 15 amino acids. J was trimmed by 2 bases and V by 5 bases; bases with no gene match: 7. The CDR3 DNA is TGTGCCAGCAGCCCCCAAACAGGGGTCACAGATACGCAGTATTTT. It specifies CASSPQTGVTDTQYF. Variable domain in full (rest from reference TRBV13 and TRBJ2-3): AAGVIQSPRHLIKEKRETATLKCYPIPRHDTVYWYQQGPGQDPQFLISFYEKMQSDKGSIPDRFSAQQFSDYHSELNMSSLELGDSALYFCASSPQTGVTDTQYFGPGTRLTVL.

The V call is TRBV20-1, the J call TRBJ2-3, with no clear D. Germline assignment: CDR1 DFQATT and CDR2 SNEGSKA (reference sequence). Trimming shortened V by 0 bases and J by 6 bases, and 4 bases separated the two germline ends. This CDR3 is built from 11 residues. Written as DNA, the CDR3 is TGCAGTGCTAGAGATCTTGATACGCAGTATTTT. Protein: CSARDLDTQYF.

The chain uses TRBV7-9 and TRBJ2-7; no definite D call. The CDR3 loop spans 15 amino acids. V shed 2 bases and J shed 0 bases, with 11 bases lying between them. Germline V gene sequence: CDR1 SEHNR, CDR2 FQNEAQ (reference sequence). CDR3 protein: CASSLSDIRSYEQYF. The CDR3 bases are TGTGCCAGCAGCTTATCCGACATTCGCTCCTACGAGCAGTACTTC.

Comment on this clone: A junction end diverges from the germline sequence, so it may reflect a read error. The genes are TRBV13 and TRBJ1-1; D call uncertain. CDR3 length equals 14 residues. Germline assignment: CDR1 PRHDT and CDR2 FYEKMQ (reference sequence). The CDR3 DNA reads TGTGTCAGCAGCTCCAATCTCCGGGACACTGAAGCTTTCTTT. The encoded protein is CVSSSNLRDTEAFF.

The V call is TRBV6-1, the J call TRBJ1-5; 8 bases line up with TRBD1. Per the germline V gene, CDR1 is MNHNS and CDR2 is SASEGT. The CDR3 has 15 residues. With V trimmed by 8 bases and J by 6 bases, 12 bases remained unmatched. In DNA form, the CDR3 reads TGTGCCAGCCTCCGTGGATCAGGGGGCAGTCAGCCCCAGCATTTT. Encoded protein: CASLRGSGGSQPQHF.

The CDR3 DNA is TGTGCCAGCAGCTTAACTAGACAATCCACAGATACGCAGTATTTT. It yields the protein CASSLTRQSTDTQYF. The rearrangement joins TRBV7-3 to TRBJ2-3, with D unresolved. Germline values: CDR1 SGHTA, CDR2 FQGTGA. The length of the CDR3 is 15 residues. Trimming shortened V by 0 bases and J by 2 bases, and 9 bases separated the two germline ends.

This sequence joins TRBV5-1 and TRBJ2-3; 15 bases match TRBD2. Germline V gene sequence: CDR1 SGHRS, CDR2 YFSETQ. Unmatched junction bases numbered 11, after V lost 3 bases and J lost 0 bases. This CDR3 comprises 20 residues. DNA of the CDR3: TGCGCCAGCAGCTCACCCGATTGGACTAGCGGGGGGGATAGCACAGATACGCAGTATTTT. Its translation: CASSSPDWTSGGDSTDTQYF.

The chain is built from TRBV2 and TRBJ2-5, with a possible D match to TRBD2 (5 bases). CDR3 length equals 14 residues. CDR1 and CDR2 from the germline V gene are SNHLY and FYNNEI. V lost 7 bases, J lost 4 bases, and 16 bases lay in between. The CDR3 bases are TGTGCCAGCAAACGGACGGTCGCGGGAGAGACCCAGTACTTC. Its protein is CASKRTVAGETQYF.

The chain uses TRBV14 and TRBJ1-6, with D unresolved. The CDR3 spans 12 residues. The V and J ends lost 5 bases and 14 bases respectively, with 13 bases between them. Germline V CDR1 and CDR2: SGHDN, FVKESK. CDR3 sequence reads: CASSFDTTSLHF. The CDR3 region has the DNA TGTGCCAGCAGCTTCGACACCACATCCCTCCACTTT.

The genes are TRBV7-6 and TRBJ1-1; tentatively, D is TRBD1 (6 bases). V was cut by 1 base and J by 4 bases, with 16 bases left in between. The germline V gene encodes CDR1 SGHVS and CDR2 FNYEAQ. This CDR3 has 16 residues. As DNA, the CDR3 is TGTGCCAGCAGCTTAGATACGGGGGGCGCGAGCACTGAAGCTTTCTTT. It yields the protein CASSLDTGGASTEAFF.

In this sample, this clone turned up a few times. The CDR3 here is CASSIAGGQETQYF. The CDR3 nucleotides are TGTGCCAGCAGCATCGCAGGGGGACAAGAGACCCAGTACTTC. J is TRBJ2-5 and V is TRBV11-2; 7 bases line up with TRBD1. The CDR3 contains 14 residues. Germline V gene data show CDR1 as SGHAT and CDR2 as FQNNGV. With V trimmed by 5 bases and J by 2 bases, 5 bases remained unmatched.

The V and J genes are TRBV19 and TRBJ1-5, with 7 bases identical to TRBD1. Germline lookup yields CDR1 LNHDA and CDR2 SQIVND (reference sequence). CDR3 length equals 18 residues. Trimming removed 5 bases from V and 0 bases from J; junction bases left unmatched: 13. CDR3 residues: CASSPWGTAGNSNQPQHF. In DNA, the CDR3 is TGTGCCAGTAGTCCATGGGGGACAGCGGGTAATAGCAATCAGCCCCAGCATTTT.

CDR3 in amino acids: CASSLRAGGHGYTF. Here the CDR3 DNA reads TGTGCCAGCAGTTTACGGGCAGGAGGTCACGGCTACACCTTC. The gene calls are TRBV28 and TRBJ1-2; the D is unclear. Germline values: CDR1 MDHEN, CDR2 SYDVKM. This CDR3 spans 14 amino acids. The V end lost 2 bases, the J end lost 8 bases, and 15 bases lay between the germline ends.

The chain is built from TRBV30 and TRBJ1-2, with D possibly being TRBD1 (5 bases). Trimming removed 4 bases at V and 8 bases at J, with 14 bases between. Germline lookup yields CDR1 GTSNPN and CDR2 SVGIG (reference sequence). CDR3 length: 12 residues. CDR3 in DNA: TGTGCCTGGAACACTGGGGCTACAGGCTACACCTTC. Protein sequence: CAWNTGATGYTF.

The gene calls are TRBV25-1 and TRBJ1-4; the D gene is possibly TRBD1 (6 bases). Between the trimmed V and J ends, which lost 6 bases and 5 bases, there was a span of 10 bases. This CDR3 is 13 amino acids long. Germline V gene sequence: CDR1 MGHDK, CDR2 SYGVNS. CDR3 coding DNA: TGTGCCAGCAGCGCTGACAGGAATGAAAAACTGTTTTTT. It encodes CASSADRNEKLFF.

To note about this clone: This same CDR3 is encoded by further DNA sequences in the sample. This sequence joins TRBV28 and TRBJ1-5, with a weak D call TRBD1 (6 bases). The germline V gene has CDR1 MDHEN and CDR2 SYDVKM. CDR3 length equals 14 residues. V was trimmed by 6 bases and J by 0 bases, leaving 9 bases between them. This CDR3 reads CASSRDNSNQPQHF. The DNA of the CDR3 is TGTGCCAGCAGCCGGGACAATAGCAATCAGCCCCAGCATTTT.

Note on this clone: Other DNA sequences in this sample translate to the same CDR3. The gene calls are TRBV5-1 and TRBJ2-7; D not certain. Trimming took off 4 bases at V and 2 bases at J, with 13 bases between the two ends. Germline V lookup: CDR1 SGHRS, CDR2 YFSETQ. This CDR3 region has 14 residues. CDR3 nucleotide sequence: TGCGCCAGCAGCCTGGGTGCGTCCCCCTACGAGCAGTACTTC. Its protein product is CASSLGASPYEQYF.

The chain employs TRBV7-9 and TRBJ1-2, with D perhaps matching TRBD1 (6 bases). The CDR3 runs 14 residues. Germline loops: CDR1 SEHNR, CDR2 FQNEAQ (reference sequence). The V and J ends lost 1 base and 3 bases respectively, with 9 bases between them. CDR3 in amino acids: CASSLGGGYYGYTF. The CDR3 DNA sequence: TGTGCCAGCAGCTTAGGTGGGGGCTACTATGGCTACACCTTC.

The chain joins TRBV30 to TRBJ2-1, with D possibly TRBD1 on 6 matching bases. CDR3 length equals 17 residues. Germline CDR1 reads GTSNPN; CDR2 reads SVGIG (reference sequence). V was clipped by 3 bases and J by 6 bases, with 24 bases between them. This chain's CDR3 is CAWRGDRISGRANEQFF. As DNA, the CDR3 is TGTGCCTGGAGGGGCGACAGGATCAGCGGTCGGGCCAATGAGCAGTTCTTC.

V gene TRBV5-1 combines with J gene TRBJ1-1; 7 bases map to TRBD1. Germline values: CDR1 SGHRS, CDR2 YFSETQ. The V gene end was trimmed by 0 bases and the J gene end by 0 bases; junction bases not matched to a gene: 8. This CDR3 is built from 17 residues. CDR3 nucleotides: TGCGCCAGCAGCTTGGGACAACAGGGGTGGGTGAACACTGAAGCTTTCTTT. Translation: CASSLGQQGWVNTEAFF. The whole variable domain, filled in from reference TRBV5-1 and TRBJ1-1, reads KAGVTQTPRYLIKTRGQQVTLSCSPISGHRSVSWYQQTPGQGLQFLFEYFSETQRNKGNFPGRFSGRQFSNSRSEMNVSTLELGDSALYLCASSLGQQGWVNTEAFFGQGTRLTVV.

The CDR3 sequence is CAISTGERSNQPQHF. The CDR3, as DNA: TGTGCCATCAGTACAGGGGAAAGAAGCAATCAGCCCCAGCATTTT. The chain combines TRBV10-3 with TRBJ1-5, with 7 bases that match TRBD1. The V gene end was trimmed by 5 bases and the J gene end by 1 base; junction bases not matched to a gene: 5. The CDR3 consists of 15 residues. Germline CDR1 and CDR2: ENHRY and SYGVKD.

This clone has only one observation. The genes are TRBV5-6 and TRBJ2-1; 11 positions agree with TRBD1. After removal of 5 bases from V and 7 bases from J, the junction contained 8 bases not matched to a gene. The CDR3 runs to 15 residues. Germline V gene sequence: CDR1 SGHDT, CDR2 YYEEEE. CDR3 protein: CASRPSGTGGNEQFF. CDR3 nucleotides: TGTGCCAGCAGACCCTCCGGGACAGGGGGTAATGAGCAGTTCTTC.